A selection of T cell receptor beta chains follows, all from one sample in a study of cytomegalovirus exposure and HLA in healthy donors. The data were produced by immunoSEQ multiplex PCR, yet TCRdb's version contains in-frame clones alone and is incomplete. Counted here are under 150,000 clones, 82% occurring once; the ten biggest clones make up around 2.4%. Source material: PBMCs. All receptors come from a male donor in good health and CMV-seronegative. The CDR3 runs from the conserved cysteine through the conserved F or W. A D gene is named only where the DNA matches it firmly. Clone size is shown for a subset of rows, as once, few, many or a class of expanded clone.

J gene	D gene	V gene	clone size	CDR3 DNA	CDR3 protein
TRBJ2-2	TRBD2	TRBV7-6	.	TGTGCCAGCAGCTTAAGCGCCACTAGCGTCCGTGCCGGGGAGCTGTTTTTT	CASSLSATSVRAGELFF
TRBJ2-7	.	TRBV7-9	.	TGTGCCAGCAGCTTTGTCGGCGGGACGTTCCCCGAGCAGTACTTC	CASSFVGGTFPEQYF
TRBJ2-4	TRBD2	TRBV15	.	TGTGCCACCAGCAGAGATCAACTAGCGGATTGGTTTAGCAAAAACATTCAGTACTTC	CATSRDQLADWFSKNIQYF
TRBJ2-1	.	TRBV6-6	.	TGTGCCAGCAGCCCCCCGGTCGGTGAGCAGTTCTTC	CASSPPVGEQFF
TRBJ2-5	TRBD2	TRBV5-1	.	TGCGCCAGCAGCCGGACTAGACAAGAGACCCAGTACTTC	CASSRTRQETQYF
TRBJ1-4	.	TRBV7-9	.	TGTGCCAGCAGCTTAGCGGCCCCCTCTGGAAAACTGTTTTTT	CASSLAAPSGKLFF
TRBJ1-1	.	TRBV4-1	few	TGCGCCAGCAGCCAAGCCCCCCAGGGGAACACTGAAGCTTTCTTT	CASSQAPQGNTEAFF
TRBJ1-4	TRBD1	TRBV5-1	.	TGCGCCAGCACCACCCTAGGGGGCGGAAATGAAAAACTGTTTTTT	CASTTLGGGNEKLFF
TRBJ2-1	TRBD2	TRBV10-2	.	TGCGCCAGCAGGACTAGCGGGTTGACCTACAATGAGCAGTTCTTC	CASRTSGLTYNEQFF
TRBJ2-7	TRBD2	TRBV7-2	.	TGTGCCAGCAGCTTAATAGCGGGATCAGAGGAGCAGTACTTC	CASSLIAGSEEQYF
TRBJ2-2	.	TRBV10-1	.	TGCGCCAGCACCGGGGGTGCCGGGTCTTTAGAGAACACCGGGGAGCTGTTTTTT	CASTGGAGSLENTGELFF
TRBJ2-1	.	TRBV7-9	.	TGTGCCAGCAGCTTAGGCGGGGCCTCCTACAATGAGCAGTTCTTC	CASSLGGASYNEQFF
TRBJ2-1	.	TRBV7-9	.	TGTGCCAGCAGCTCCCTCCCGGGACAAGGTAAACAGTTCTTC	CASSSLPGQGKQFF
TRBJ1-1	TRBD1	TRBV10-1	.	TGCGCCAGCAGGGGACAGAAGAACACTGAAGCTTTCTTT	CASRGQKNTEAFF
TRBJ2-7	TRBD2	TRBV10-1	.	TGCGCCAGCAGTGAGTCGGCTAGCGGGAAATACGAGCAGTACTTC	CASSESASGKYEQYF